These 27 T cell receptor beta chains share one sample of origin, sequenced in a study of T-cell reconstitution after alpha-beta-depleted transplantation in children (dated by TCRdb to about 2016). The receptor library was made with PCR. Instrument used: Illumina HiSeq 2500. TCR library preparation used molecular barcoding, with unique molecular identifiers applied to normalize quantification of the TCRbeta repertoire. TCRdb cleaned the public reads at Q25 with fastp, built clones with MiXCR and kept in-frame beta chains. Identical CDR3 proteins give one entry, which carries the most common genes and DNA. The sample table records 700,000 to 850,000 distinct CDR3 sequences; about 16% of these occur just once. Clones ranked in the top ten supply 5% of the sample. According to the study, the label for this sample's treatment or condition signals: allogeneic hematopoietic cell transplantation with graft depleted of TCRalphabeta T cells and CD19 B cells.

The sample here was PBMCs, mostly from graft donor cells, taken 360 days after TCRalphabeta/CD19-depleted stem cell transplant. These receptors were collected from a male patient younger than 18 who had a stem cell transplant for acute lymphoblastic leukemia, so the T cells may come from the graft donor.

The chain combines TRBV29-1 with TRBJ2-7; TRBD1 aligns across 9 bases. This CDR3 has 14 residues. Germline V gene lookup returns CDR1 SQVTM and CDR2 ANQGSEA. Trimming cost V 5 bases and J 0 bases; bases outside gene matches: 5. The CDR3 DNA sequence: TGCAGCGTTCTCGACAGGGGGAGCTCCTACGAGCAGTACTTC. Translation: CSVLDRGSSYEQYF.

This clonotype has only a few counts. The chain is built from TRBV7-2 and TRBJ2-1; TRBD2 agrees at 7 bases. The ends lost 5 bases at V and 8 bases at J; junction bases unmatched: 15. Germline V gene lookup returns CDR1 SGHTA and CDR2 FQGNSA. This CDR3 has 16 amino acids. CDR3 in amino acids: CASSPGSRRERDEQFF. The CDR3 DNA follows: TGTGCCAGCAGCCCCGGTTCCCGGCGGGAGAGAGATGAGCAGTTCTTC.

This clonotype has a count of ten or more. CDR3 residues: CATSRDPPAHEQYF. The CDR3 DNA sequence: TGTGCCACCAGCAGAGATCCCCCAGCCCACGAGCAGTACTTC. The J gene is TRBJ2-7, the V gene TRBV15; D is uncertain. Looked up from germline, CDR1 is LNHNV and CDR2 is YYDKDF (reference sequence). The V gene lost 0 bases and the J gene lost 5 bases, with 11 bases spanning the gap. The CDR3 covers 14 residues. Based on the CDR3 plus reference TRBV15 and TRBJ2-7, the full variable domain is DAMVIQNPRYQVTQFGKPVTLSCSQTLNHNVMYWYQQKSSQAPKLLFHYYDKDFNNEADTPDNFQSRRPNTSFCFLDIRSPGLGDTAMYLCATSRDPPAHEQYFGPGTRLTVT.

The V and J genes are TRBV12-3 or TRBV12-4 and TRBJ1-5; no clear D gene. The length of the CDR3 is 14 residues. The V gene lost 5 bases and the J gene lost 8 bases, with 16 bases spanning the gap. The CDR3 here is CASSPRTFPEPQHF. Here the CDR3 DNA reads TGTGCCAGCAGTCCCCGGACCTTCCCGGAGCCCCAGCATTTT.

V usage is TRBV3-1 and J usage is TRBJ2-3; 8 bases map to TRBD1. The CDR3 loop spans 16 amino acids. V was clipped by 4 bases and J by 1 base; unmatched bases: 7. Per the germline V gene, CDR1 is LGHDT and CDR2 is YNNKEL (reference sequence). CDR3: CASSPQGATGTDTQYF. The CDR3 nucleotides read TGTGCCAGCAGCCCGCAGGGGGCCACAGGCACAGATACGCAGTATTTT.

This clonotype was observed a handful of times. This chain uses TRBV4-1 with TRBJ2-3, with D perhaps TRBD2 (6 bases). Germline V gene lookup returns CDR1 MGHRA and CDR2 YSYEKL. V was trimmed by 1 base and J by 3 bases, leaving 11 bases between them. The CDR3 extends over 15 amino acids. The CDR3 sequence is CASSQVGLATDTQYF. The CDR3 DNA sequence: TGCGCCAGCAGCCAAGTAGGGCTAGCGACAGATACGCAGTATTTT.

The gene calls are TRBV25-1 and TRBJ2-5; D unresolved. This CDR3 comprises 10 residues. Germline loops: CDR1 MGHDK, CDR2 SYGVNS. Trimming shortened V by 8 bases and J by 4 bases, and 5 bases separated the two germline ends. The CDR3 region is CASHGETQYF. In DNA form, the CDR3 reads TGTGCCAGCCACGGAGAGACCCAGTACTTC.

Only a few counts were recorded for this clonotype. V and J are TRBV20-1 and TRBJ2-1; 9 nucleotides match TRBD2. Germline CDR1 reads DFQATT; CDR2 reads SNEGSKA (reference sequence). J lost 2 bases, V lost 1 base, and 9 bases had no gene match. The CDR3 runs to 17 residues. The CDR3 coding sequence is TGCAGTGCTAGAGCCCCGGGACTAGCAGTACCCTACAATGAGCAGTTCTTC. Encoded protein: CSARAPGLAVPYNEQFF.

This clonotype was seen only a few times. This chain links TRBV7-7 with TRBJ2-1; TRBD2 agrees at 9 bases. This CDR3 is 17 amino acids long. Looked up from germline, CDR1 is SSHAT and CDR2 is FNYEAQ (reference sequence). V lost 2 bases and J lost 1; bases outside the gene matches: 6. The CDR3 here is CASSLLLSGRSYNEQFF. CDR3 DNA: TGTGCCAGCAGCTTACTTCTTAGCGGGAGATCCTACAATGAGCAGTTCTTC. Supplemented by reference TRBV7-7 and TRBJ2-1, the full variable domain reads GAGVSQSPRYKVTKRGQDVTLRCDPISSHATLYWYQQALGQGPEFLTYFNYEAQPDKSGLPSDRFSAERPEGSISTLTIQRTEQRDSAMYRCASSLLLSGRSYNEQFFGPGTRLTVL.

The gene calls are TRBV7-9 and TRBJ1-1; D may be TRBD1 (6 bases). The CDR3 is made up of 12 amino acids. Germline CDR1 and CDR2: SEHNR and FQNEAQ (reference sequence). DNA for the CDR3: TGTGTCCCGGGGGCGCAGGACACTGAAGCTTTCTTT. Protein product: CVPGAQDTEAFF. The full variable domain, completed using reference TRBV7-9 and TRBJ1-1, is DTGVSQNPRHKITKRGQNVTFRCDPISEHNRLYWYRQTLGQGPEFLTYFQNEAQLEKSRLLSDRFSAERPKGSFSTLEIQRTEQGDSAMYLCVPGAQDTEAFFGQGTRLTVV.

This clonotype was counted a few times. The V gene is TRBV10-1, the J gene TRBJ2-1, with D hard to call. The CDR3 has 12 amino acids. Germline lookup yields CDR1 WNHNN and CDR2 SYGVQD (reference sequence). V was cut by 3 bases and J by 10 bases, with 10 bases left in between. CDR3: CASSDPSGEQFF. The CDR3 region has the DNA TGCGCCAGCAGTGATCCCTCGGGCGAGCAGTTCTTC.

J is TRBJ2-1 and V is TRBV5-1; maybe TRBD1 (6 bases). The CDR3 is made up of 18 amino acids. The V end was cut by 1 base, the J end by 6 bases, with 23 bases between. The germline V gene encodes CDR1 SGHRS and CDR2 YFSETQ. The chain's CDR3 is CASSLMWGRQGKSNEQFF. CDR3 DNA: TGCGCCAGCAGCTTGATGTGGGGGCGGCAAGGGAAGAGCAATGAGCAGTTCTTC.

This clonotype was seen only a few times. The CDR3 here is CASSPPTSGIEEETQYF. CDR3 bases: TGTGCCAGCAGCCCGCCGACTAGCGGGATTGAAGAGGAGACCCAGTACTTC. J is TRBJ2-5 and V is TRBV5-6; TRBD2 aligns across 11 bases. The CDR3 has 17 residues. Trimming cost V 4 bases and J 5 bases; bases outside gene matches: 13. Germline loops: CDR1 SGHDT, CDR2 YYEEEE.

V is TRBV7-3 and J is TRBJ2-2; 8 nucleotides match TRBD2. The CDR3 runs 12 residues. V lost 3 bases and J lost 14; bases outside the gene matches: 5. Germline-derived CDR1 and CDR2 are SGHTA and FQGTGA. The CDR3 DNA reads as TGTGCCAGCAGCTTCGGGAGGGGTCGACTGTTTTTT. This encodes CASSFGRGRLFF.

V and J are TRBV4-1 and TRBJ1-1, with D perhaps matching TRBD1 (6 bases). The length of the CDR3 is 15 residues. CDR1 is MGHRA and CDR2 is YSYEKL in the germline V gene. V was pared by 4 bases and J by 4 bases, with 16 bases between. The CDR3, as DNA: TGCGCCAGCAGCCCCGATCGGGGGCAGGGCACTGAAGCTTTCTTT. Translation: CASSPDRGQGTEAFF.

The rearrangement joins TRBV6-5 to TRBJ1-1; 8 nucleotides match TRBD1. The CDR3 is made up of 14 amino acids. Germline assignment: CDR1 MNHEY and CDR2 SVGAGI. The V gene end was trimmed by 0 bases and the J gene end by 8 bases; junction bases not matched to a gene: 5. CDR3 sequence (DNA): TGTGCCAGCAGTTACTCGACAGGGGACATCGAAGCTTTCTTT. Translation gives CASSYSTGDIEAFF.

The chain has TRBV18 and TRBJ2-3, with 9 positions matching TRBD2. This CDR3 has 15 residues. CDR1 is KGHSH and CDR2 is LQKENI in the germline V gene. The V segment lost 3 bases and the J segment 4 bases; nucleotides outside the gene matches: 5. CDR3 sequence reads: CASSPSSGSADTQYF. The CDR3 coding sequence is TGTGCCAGCTCACCGAGTAGCGGGAGTGCAGATACGCAGTATTTT.

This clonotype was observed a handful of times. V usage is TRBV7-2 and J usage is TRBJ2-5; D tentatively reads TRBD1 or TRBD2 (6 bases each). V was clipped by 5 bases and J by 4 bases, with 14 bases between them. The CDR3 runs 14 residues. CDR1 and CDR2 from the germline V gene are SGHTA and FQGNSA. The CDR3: CASSRGLGAETQYF. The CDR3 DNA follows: TGTGCCAGCAGCCGGGGGCTAGGGGCAGAGACCCAGTACTTC.

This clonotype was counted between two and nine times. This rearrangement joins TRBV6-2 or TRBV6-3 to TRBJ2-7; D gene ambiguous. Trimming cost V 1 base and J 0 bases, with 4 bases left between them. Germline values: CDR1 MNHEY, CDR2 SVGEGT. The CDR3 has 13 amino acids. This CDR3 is CASSYFHSYEQYF. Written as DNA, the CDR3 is TGTGCCAGCAGTTACTTCCACTCCTACGAGCAGTACTTC.

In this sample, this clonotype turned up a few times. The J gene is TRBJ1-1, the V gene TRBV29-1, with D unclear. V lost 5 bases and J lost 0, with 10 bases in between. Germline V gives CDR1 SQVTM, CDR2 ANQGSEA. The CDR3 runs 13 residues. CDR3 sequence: CSVMTALNTEAFF. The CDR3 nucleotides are TGCAGCGTTATGACGGCATTGAACACTGAAGCTTTCTTT.

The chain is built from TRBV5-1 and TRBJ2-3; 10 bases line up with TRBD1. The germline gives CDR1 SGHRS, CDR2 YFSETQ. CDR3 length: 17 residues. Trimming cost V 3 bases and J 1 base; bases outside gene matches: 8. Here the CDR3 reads CASSSDRGYRGTDTQYF. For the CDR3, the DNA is TGCGCCAGCAGCTCGGACAGGGGGTATCGGGGCACAGATACGCAGTATTTT. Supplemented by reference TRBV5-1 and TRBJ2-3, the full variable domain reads KAGVTQTPRYLIKTRGQQVTLSCSPISGHRSVSWYQQTPGQGLQFLFEYFSETQRNKGNFPGRFSGRQFSNSRSEMNVSTLELGDSALYLCASSSDRGYRGTDTQYFGPGTRLTVL.

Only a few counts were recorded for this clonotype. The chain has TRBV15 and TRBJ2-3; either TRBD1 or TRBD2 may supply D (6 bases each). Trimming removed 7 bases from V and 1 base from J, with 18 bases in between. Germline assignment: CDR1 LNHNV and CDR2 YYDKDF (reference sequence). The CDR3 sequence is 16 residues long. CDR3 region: CATNPRGPFRTDTQYF. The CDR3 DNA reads TGTGCCACCAACCCCCGGGGGCCCTTCCGCACAGATACGCAGTATTTT.

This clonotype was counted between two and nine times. CDR3 amino acids: CSVERYRTSGGSYNEQFF. As DNA, the CDR3 is TGCAGCGTTGAAAGGTACAGGACTAGCGGGGGCTCCTACAATGAGCAGTTCTTC. The rearrangement uses TRBV29-1 and TRBJ2-1; 13 bases are shared with TRBD2. The V and J ends lost 2 bases and 0 bases, in that order; junction bases with no gene match: 7. The germline V gene has CDR1 SQVTM and CDR2 ANQGSEA. The CDR3 sequence is 18 residues long.

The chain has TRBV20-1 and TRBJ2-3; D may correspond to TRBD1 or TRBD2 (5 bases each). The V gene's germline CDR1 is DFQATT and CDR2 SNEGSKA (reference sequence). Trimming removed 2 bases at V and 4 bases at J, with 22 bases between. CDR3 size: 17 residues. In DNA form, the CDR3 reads TGCAGTGCTAGAAATAACGAGGGGACGCGGTTCCCAGATACGCAGTATTTT. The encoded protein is CSARNNEGTRFPDTQYF.

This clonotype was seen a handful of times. CDR3 region: CASSLITGTQNGQYF. CDR3 coding DNA: TGTGCCAGCAGCTTAATCACAGGTACCCAGAATGGGCAGTACTTC. The chain recombines TRBV11-2 with TRBJ2-7; D is perhaps TRBD1 (5 bases). Trimming took off 2 bases at V and 9 bases at J, with 20 bases between the two ends. CDR3 size: 15 residues. Looked up from germline, CDR1 is SGHAT and CDR2 is FQNNGV.

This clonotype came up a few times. CDR3 sequence (DNA): TGCAGTGGCTGGCAGGGGGGCAATCAGCCCCAGCATTTT. As protein: CSGWQGGNQPQHF. The chain is built from TRBV20-1 and TRBJ1-5, with 7 bases fitting TRBD1. The CDR3 runs to 13 residues. J was trimmed by 2 bases and V by 7 bases; bases with no gene match: 5. From germline, CDR1 is DFQATT and CDR2 SNEGSKA (reference sequence).

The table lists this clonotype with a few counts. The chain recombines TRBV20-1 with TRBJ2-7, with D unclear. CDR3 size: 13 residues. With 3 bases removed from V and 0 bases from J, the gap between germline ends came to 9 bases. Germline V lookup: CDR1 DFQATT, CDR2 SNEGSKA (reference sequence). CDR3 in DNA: TGCAGTGCTAGCGGCAGGAGCTCCTACGAGCAGTACTTC. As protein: CSASGRSSYEQYF.